This T cell receptor beta chain was sequenced for a study of regulatory T cells in long-lasting Graves disease (dated by TCRdb to the early 2020s). As for the study more broadly: Antithyroid drugs had been taken for less than 3 months by newly diagnosed Graves' disease patients. Persistent Graves' disease patients were compared with newly diagnosed Graves' disease patients by peripheral blood TCR sequencing and RNA sequencing. The study took place in China and was registered as a clinical trial. A total of about 33 samples underwent TCR sequencing, from 13 patients with persistent Graves' disease and some 20 patients with newly diagnosed Graves' disease.

In its sample, this clonotype was seen many times. Its antigen remains undetermined. One base away there is no much larger clone; base qualities are not given. What the work shows at the level of the full study, not this receptor alone: As a limitation, the authors acknowledged that the small sample size may reduce accuracy. Peripheral blood alone was examined, since thyroid tissue, which constituted the primary lesion, could not be accessed. Persistent disease showed preferential use of TRBV28, TRBJ1-2 and TRBJ2-5, whereas newly diagnosed disease favored TRBV20-1 and TRBJ2-1. Patients with persistent disease shared more public clonotypes (roughly 2,900) than newly diagnosed patients did (approximately 1,000). Sequencing and analysis were restricted to the TCR beta chain. Compared with newly diagnosed patients, persistent Graves' disease patients had lower TCR Shannon entropy and fewer highly expanded clones, which suggests clonal expansion.

The receptor library was made with multiplex PCR. The reads were generated on an Illumina HiSeq 4000. CDR3 regions were amplified by Arm-PCR with iRepertoire HTBI primers to construct TCR beta libraries. Before sequencing, the PCR products underwent gel purification. The study's own analysis went as follows. Across samples, about 63 TRBV and roughly 15 TRBJ segments were identified and used for gene usage analysis of CDR3 amino acid clonotypes. COPE and FqMerger were used to merge filtered high-quality paired reads into contigs. Contigs were aligned with BLAST to IMGT TRBV, TRBD and TRBJ reference genes, and CDR3 was defined per IMGT. Any clonotype with a frequency above 0.1% was classified as a highly expanded clone. Shannon entropy served as the measure of repertoire diversity, while the Gini coefficient captured V-J evenness. Public clonotypes were defined as clonotypes shared by more than one individual. The public reads were run again by TCRdb, first through fastp at Q25 and then through MiXCR, and only productive beta chains were kept. Entries that share a CDR3 protein sequence are merged under the most common genes and DNA. The V and J calls reflect TCRdb's pipeline rather than the authors' work. The sample profile shows about 220,000 distinct CDR3 sequences; approximately 19% of them were found once. About an eighth of the sample belongs to the ten largest clones.

For CDR1 and CDR2, the germline V gene lists MNHNS and SASEGT. Trimmed from V: 6 bases; trimmed from J: 3 bases; junction bases lacking a gene match: 7. From cysteine to phenylalanine, the CDR3 is 15 amino acids long. Only the CDR3 portion is preserved as DNA: 45 bases, with reading frame beginning at the first base. In light of the paper, this sample's time point label describes: newly diagnosed GD, antithyroid drugs for less than 3 months. RNA was extracted from PBMCs in TRIzol for both TCR sequencing and RNA sequencing. The diagnosis of Graves' disease was made according to American Thyroid Association guidelines. Patients for the study were recruited at an endocrinology department in Xi'an, China. Each patient gave approximately 10 milliliters of peripheral blood, collected in an EDTA anticoagulant tube. PBMCs were isolated by Ficoll Paque Plus density gradient separation without further T cell sorting. RNA quality was checked with an Agilent 2100 Bioanalyzer and agarose gel, and concentration with a NanoDrop 2000.

Separately, the same data were catalogued under a study of T cells in Graves' hyperthyroidism and ophthalmopathy. From that second study: Stable Graves' hyperthyroidism was defined as the absence of progression to ophthalmopathy over 18 months of follow-up. Hyperthyroidism patients were newly diagnosed, with disease duration under 2 months, and aged 18 to 65 years. Patients with uncontrolled infections, other autoimmune diseases, pregnancy or lactation were excluded. Diagnoses were based on clinical symptoms, serum thyroxine and TRAb, thyroid ultrasound and orbital computed tomography. A first-round RT-PCR of the TCR CDR3 used the HTBI primer set with the Qiagen OneStep RT-PCR kit. Most expanded thyroid clonotypes (frequency above 0.001) were also detected in blood, a finding suggesting that blood repertoires may reflect thyroid immune responses. In cross-validation, a model built on a 13 V-J signature told ophthalmopathy apart from stable hyperthyroidism with just under 90% sensitivity and approximately 81% specificity, and in testing the same model reached 80%/75%. In validation, the model predicted progression to ophthalmopathy a median of around 6.5 months before onset, with approximately 71% sensitivity and just under 75% specificity. TCR V-J signatures able to tell the groups apart were searched for in a discovery cohort of some 97 patients, of whom 40 to 45 had Graves' ophthalmopathy and about 60 had stable Graves' hyperthyroidism. Whether ophthalmopathy could be predicted prospectively was tested in an independent validation cohort made up of under 20 hyperthyroidism patients plus 17 patients who later progressed to ophthalmopathy. The 90 to 100 discovery patients were randomly divided into training and test sets at a 7:3 ratio. The study also compared thyroid tissue and blood T-cell repertoires from about 6 Graves' hyperthyroidism patients. Once sampling was done, hyperthyroidism patients were given methimazole at a starting dose of 30 mg daily, whereas ophthalmopathy patients were given high-dose intravenous methylprednisolone. Libraries were constructed in a second round of multiplex PCR, after which size selection and purification were performed. Sequencing of the libraries was done on an Illumina HiSeq2000 using paired-end 100 bp reads. SOAPnuke was used to process the raw data, with reads discarded if the reads contained adapters or uncalled bases, had a mean Phred below 15, or lacked an exact constant-primer or identifier match. High-quality paired reads were merged using COPE v1.2.5, and each unique nucleotide sequence was defined as a clonotype. MiTCR v1.1 was used to align the clonotypes against IMGT TRBV, TRBD and TRBJ reference segments. The analysis was restricted to V-J combinations with a frequency above 0.0001, which together covered 98% to 99.2% of the repertoires. The TCS score was defined as the ratio of F50 (clonal expansion) to E x V (chaos), calculated using BLOSUM62-based TCRdist between CDR3 peptides within each V-J. Welch's t-statistics and random forest reduced fewer than 550 V-J features to roughly 13, which were used in a naive Bayes classifier (R e1071). Sample size was not statistically predetermined, and investigators were not blinded to group allocation. The paper describes TCR Vbeta CDR3 sequencing of more than 120 peripheral blood samples, made up of about 40 ophthalmopathy patients, roughly 72 hyperthyroidism patients and roughly 17 progressor patients.

This chain is built from TRBV6-1 and TRBJ1-4; TRBD1 fits 7 bases in the junction. Sequenced here: peripheral blood mononuclear cells (PBMCs), sampled at new diagnosis, from a patient treated with antithyroid drugs. This TCR derives from a woman in her thirties with Graves disease. Donor details come from another sample of the same person, matched by shared clones. The CDR3 loop reads CASSRTTGSNEKLFF. The DNA reads as follows: TGTGCCAGCAGCCGGACGACAGGGTCTAATGAAAAACTGTTTTTT.